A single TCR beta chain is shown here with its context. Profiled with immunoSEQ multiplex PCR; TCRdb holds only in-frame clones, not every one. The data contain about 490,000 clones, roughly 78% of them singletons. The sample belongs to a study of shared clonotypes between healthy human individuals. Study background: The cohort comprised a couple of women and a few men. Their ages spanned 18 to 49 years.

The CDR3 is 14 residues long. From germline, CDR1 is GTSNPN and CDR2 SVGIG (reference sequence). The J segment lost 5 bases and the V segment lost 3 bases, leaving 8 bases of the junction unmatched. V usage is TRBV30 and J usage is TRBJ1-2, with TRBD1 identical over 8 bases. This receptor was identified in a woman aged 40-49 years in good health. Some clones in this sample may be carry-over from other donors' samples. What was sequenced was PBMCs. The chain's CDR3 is CAWRRTGYVYGYTF. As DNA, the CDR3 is TGTGCCTGGAGGAGGACAGGGTATGTGTATGGCTACACCTTC.